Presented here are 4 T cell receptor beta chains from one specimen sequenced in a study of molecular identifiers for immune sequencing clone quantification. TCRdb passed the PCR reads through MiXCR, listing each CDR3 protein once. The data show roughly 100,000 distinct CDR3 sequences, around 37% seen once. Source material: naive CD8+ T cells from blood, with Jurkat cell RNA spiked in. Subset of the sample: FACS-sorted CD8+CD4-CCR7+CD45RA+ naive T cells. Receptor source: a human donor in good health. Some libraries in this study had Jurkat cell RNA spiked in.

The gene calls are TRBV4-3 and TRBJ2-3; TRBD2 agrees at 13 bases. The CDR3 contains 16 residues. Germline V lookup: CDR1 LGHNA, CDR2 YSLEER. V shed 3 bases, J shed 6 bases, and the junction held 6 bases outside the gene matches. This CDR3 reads CASSHVLAGGRDTQYF. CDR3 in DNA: TGCGCCAGCAGCCATGTACTAGCGGGAGGGAGGGATACGCAGTATTTT.

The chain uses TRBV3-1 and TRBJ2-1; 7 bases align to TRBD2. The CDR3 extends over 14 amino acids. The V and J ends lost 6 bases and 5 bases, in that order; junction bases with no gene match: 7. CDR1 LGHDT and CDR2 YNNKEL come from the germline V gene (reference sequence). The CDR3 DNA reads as TGTGCCAGCAGTTCTAGCGGACTAAACAATGAGCAGTTCTTC. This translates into CASSSSGLNNEQFF.

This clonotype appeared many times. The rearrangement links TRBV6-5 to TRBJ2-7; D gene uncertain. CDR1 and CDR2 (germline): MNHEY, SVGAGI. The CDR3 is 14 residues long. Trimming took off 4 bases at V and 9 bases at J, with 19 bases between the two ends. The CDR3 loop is CASSSLGLGLWQYF. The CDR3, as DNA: TGTGCCAGCAGTTCGCTGGGATTGGGGTTGTGGCAGTACTTC.

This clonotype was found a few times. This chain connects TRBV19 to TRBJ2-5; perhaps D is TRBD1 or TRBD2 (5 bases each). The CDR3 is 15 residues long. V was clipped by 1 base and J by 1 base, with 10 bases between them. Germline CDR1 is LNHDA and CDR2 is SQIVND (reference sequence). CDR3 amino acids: CASSIARGPQETQYF. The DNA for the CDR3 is TGTGCCAGTAGTATAGCCCGGGGACCCCAAGAGACCCAGTACTTC.